This T cell receptor beta chain is drawn from a study of pediatric ulcerative colitis. As for the study in general: Most patients had pancolitis, and two had left-sided colitis.

With regard to this clone: Antigen: not known.

The study's findings and limits: Two rectal CDR3 clonotypes occurred in all ulcerative colitis patients. In rectum, acute severe colitis had expanded clones and less diversity.

The protocol was immunoSEQ multiplex PCR, while the TCRdb copy is restricted to in-frame clones and leaves out a portion. The sample yields 40,000 to 60,000 clones, 78% seen once. The V segment lost 8 bases and the J segment 3 bases; nucleotides outside the gene matches: 6. The CDR3 spans 14 residues. CDR1 is LNHDA and CDR2 is SQIVND in the germline V gene (reference sequence). The rectum was sampled with one to two pinch biopsies at colonoscopy. Source material: gut tissue. V gene TRBV19 combines with J gene TRBJ1-1; 10 positions match TRBD1. This sequence originates from a girl aged 10 to 17 with moderate ulcerative colitis. The CDR3 DNA reads TGTGCCAGTCCGACAGGGGGCAGAGACACTGAAGCTTTCTTT. Translation gives CASPTGGRDTEAFF.